Presented here are 18 T cell receptor beta chains from one specimen sequenced in a study of shared clonotypes between healthy human individuals. Profiled with immunoSEQ multiplex PCR; TCRdb holds only in-frame clones, not every one. Altogether about 980,000 clones are present, more than 75% being singletons, with the ten largest covering over 1.3%. The sequenced material came from memory CD4+ T cells sorted from blood. Subset defined: CD45RA-negative fraction. These receptors originate from a man aged 18 to 29 in good health.

The rearrangement links TRBV7-9 to TRBJ1-4; D remains ambiguous. The CDR3 is 15 residues long. CDR1 SEHNR and CDR2 FQNEAQ come from the germline V gene (reference sequence). The V end was cut by 0 bases, the J end by 4 bases, with 9 bases between. The CDR3 bases are TGTGCCAGCAGCTTAGCGGAGGGCATTAATGAAAAACTGTTTTTT. Translated: CASSLAEGINEKLFF.

The rearrangement joins TRBV10-3 to TRBJ1-3; D is unresolved. Germline loops: CDR1 ENHRY, CDR2 SYGVKD. CDR3 length equals 16 residues. V lost 0 bases and J lost 0, with 9 bases in between. The CDR3, as DNA: TGTGCCATCAGTGAGTCGGTTACCAACTCTGGAAACACCATATATTTT. Its translation: CAISESVTNSGNTIYF.

The gene calls are TRBV5-1 and TRBJ2-3; 11 positions match TRBD1. Germline assignment: CDR1 SGHRS and CDR2 YFSETQ. With 3 bases clipped from V and 0 bases from J, the junction kept 3 bases outside the gene matches. CDR3 length: 16 amino acids. DNA for the CDR3: TGCGCCAGCAGCTGGACAGGGGGCTTGAGCACAGATACGCAGTATTTT. Translating gives CASSWTGGLSTDTQYF.

With regard to this clone: The sample holds other DNA sequences that translate to the same CDR3. The rearrangement joins TRBV5-1 to TRBJ2-5, with D possibly being TRBD2 (6 bases). Germline lookup yields CDR1 SGHRS and CDR2 YFSETQ. The V end was cut by 0 bases, the J end by 1 base, with 10 bases between. This CDR3 spans 15 amino acids. In DNA, the CDR3 is TGCGCCAGCAGCTTGGGGTCCGGGGGCCAAGAGACCCAGTACTTC. Protein sequence: CASSLGSGGQETQYF.

This clone was seen many times. V is TRBV19 and J is TRBJ1-6; D gene unclear. CDR1 and CDR2 from the germline V gene are LNHDA and SQIVND (reference sequence). The CDR3 consists of 13 residues. V was trimmed by 3 bases and J by 8 bases, leaving 8 bases between them. The CDR3 sequence is CASSIGPYSPLHF. The DNA of the CDR3 is TGTGCCAGTAGTATTGGCCCCTATTCACCCCTCCACTTT.

J is TRBJ1-6 and V is TRBV5-1, with D hard to call. The CDR3 spans 14 residues. Germline assignment: CDR1 SGHRS and CDR2 YFSETQ. V was shortened by 3 bases and J by 10 bases, with 14 bases between the two germline ends. CDR3: CASSSNQKESPLHF. The CDR3 bases are TGCGCCAGCAGCTCCAACCAAAAGGAATCACCCCTCCACTTT.

CDR3 DNA sequence: TGTGCCAGCAGGGGGGGATGGTCACCCCTCCACTTT. Translating it yields CASRGGWSPLHF. The V and J genes are TRBV6-6 and TRBJ1-6; tentative D call: TRBD1 (5 bases). Trimming took off 6 bases at V and 10 bases at J, with 10 bases between the two ends. Germline values: CDR1 MNHNY, CDR2 SVGAGI (reference sequence). The CDR3 covers 12 residues.

This clone showed up just a few times. The rearrangement uses TRBV5-6 and TRBJ1-3; D gene unclear. The CDR3 covers 14 residues. The germline gives CDR1 SGHDT, CDR2 YYEEEE. V shed 4 bases and J shed 3 bases, with 11 bases lying between them. The chain's CDR3 is CASSSVGSGNTIYF. CDR3 DNA: TGTGCCAGCAGCAGTGTGGGAAGTGGAAACACCATATATTTT.

In this sample, this clone turned up once. J is TRBJ2-7 and V is TRBV18; 7 bases map to TRBD2. CDR3 length: 15 amino acids. V lost 3 bases and J lost 2; bases outside the gene matches: 7. The germline CDR1 and CDR2 sequences are KGHSH and LQKENI. The CDR3 nucleotides read TGTGCCAGCTCACCCGTACTAGCGACCGCCTACGAGCAGTACTTC. This codes for CASSPVLATAYEQYF.

The J gene is TRBJ2-5, the V gene TRBV11-2; D possibly corresponds to TRBD1 (7 bases). CDR1 is SGHAT, CDR2 FQNNGV, per germline. The V end was cut by 7 bases, the J end by 5 bases, with 23 bases between. The CDR3 covers 16 residues. This chain's CDR3 is CASTLGGRGRMETQYF. The CDR3 DNA reads TGTGCCAGCACCTTGGGAGGAAGGGGGCGAATGGAGACCCAGTACTTC.

This clone was detected once. CDR3 loop: CASSLGETPLETQYF. The CDR3 DNA reads as TGTGCCAGCAGCTTAGGGGAGACTCCCCTAGAGACCCAGTACTTC. V is TRBV11-1 and J is TRBJ2-5, with D tentatively TRBD2 (5 bases). V was cut by 1 base and J by 4 bases, with 13 bases left in between. The CDR3 length is 15 residues. CDR1 SGHAT and CDR2 FQDESV come from the germline V gene (reference sequence).

The chain combines TRBV9 with TRBJ2-1; 10 positions agree with TRBD2. Germline lookup yields CDR1 SGDLS and CDR2 YYNGEE. J lost 10 bases, V lost 0 bases, and 1 base had no gene match. The CDR3 has 13 residues. The CDR3 DNA reads as TGTGCCAGCAGCGTAGTACTAGCGGGAGAGCAGTTCTTC. Protein product: CASSVVLAGEQFF.

This clone showed up just a few times. The gene calls are TRBV9 and TRBJ2-7; D might be TRBD1 or TRBD2, each matching 5 bases. The ends were cut back, 3 bases at V and 7 bases at J, with 20 bases in the middle. CDR3 size: 15 residues. CDR1 and CDR2 (germline): SGDLS, YYNGEE. This CDR3 reads CASSADAGPEGEQYF. The CDR3 DNA reads TGTGCCAGCAGCGCAGACGCCGGGCCCGAGGGGGAGCAGTACTTC.

The chain combines TRBV7-8 with TRBJ1-5, with no clear D. The CDR3 runs to 12 residues. CDR1 SGHVS and CDR2 FQNEAQ come from the germline V gene. Trimming took 5 bases from V and 7 from J, leaving 9 bases between them. This CDR3 reads CASSAEGQPQHF. CDR3 nucleotide sequence: TGTGCCAGCAGCGCAGAGGGCCAGCCCCAGCATTTT.

CDR3 sequence: CASSPRTGGDTQYF. CDR3 DNA sequence: TGTGCCAGCAGTCCCAGGACAGGGGGAGATACGCAGTATTTT. V is TRBV28 and J is TRBJ2-3; 10 bases match TRBD1. The CDR3 totals 14 residues. Germline lookup yields CDR1 MDHEN and CDR2 SYDVKM. V lost 5 bases, J lost 5 bases, and 4 bases stayed unmatched.

J is TRBJ2-2 and V is TRBV29-1; weak D call: TRBD2 (5 bases). Trimming pared 3 bases from V and 7 bases from J, leaving 9 bases between. Germline V CDR1 and CDR2: SQVTM, ANQGSEA. The CDR3 sequence is 12 residues long. The CDR3 sequence is CSVDGKGGELFF. CDR3 sequence (DNA): TGCAGCGTTGACGGGAAGGGCGGGGAGCTGTTTTTT.

This clone was observed once. The chain carries TRBV7-2 and TRBJ2-3; D is undetermined. The CDR3 consists of 12 residues. V was shortened by 5 bases and J by 4 bases, with 7 bases between the two germline ends. Germline V gene sequence: CDR1 SGHTA, CDR2 FQGNSA. The CDR3 DNA follows: TGTGCCAGCAGCGTAGGTCCAGATACGCAGTATTTT. It specifies CASSVGPDTQYF.

This clone has a handful of counts. It may be a read error: a sequence one base away is much more abundant. This chain links TRBV5-4 with TRBJ1-1; D gene unclear. The germline CDR1 and CDR2 sequences are SGHNT and YYREEE (reference sequence). V lost 2 bases and J 1 base, leaving 6 bases between the germline ends. CDR3 length: 13 residues. CDR3 sequence (DNA): TGTGCCAGCAGCTTCCGGGGGAACACTGAAGCTTTCTTT. It specifies CASSFRGNTEAFF.